These 12 T cell receptor beta chains were all obtained from the same sample, sequenced in a study of blood T cell repertoires in COVID-19. The protocol was immunoSEQ multiplex PCR, while the TCRdb copy is restricted to in-frame clones and leaves out a portion. The sample shows 200,000 to 250,000 clones, approximately 90% of them seen only once. What was sequenced was peripheral blood. All receptors come from a man younger than 40 with COVID-19, enrolled during active disease.

The rearrangement links TRBV10-3 to TRBJ2-3; D might be TRBD1 (5 bases). V gave up 2 bases and J gave up 4 bases, with 13 bases separating them. Germline V CDR1 and CDR2: ENHRY, SYGVKD. The CDR3 covers 15 residues. DNA for the CDR3: TGTGCCATCAGTGAGAATATACCAGGGCCAGATACGCAGTATTTT. Its translation is CAISENIPGPDTQYF.

This clone was counted a single time. This rearrangement joins TRBV27 to TRBJ2-7, with 7 bases matching TRBD2. After removal of 2 bases from V and 3 bases from J, the junction contained 10 bases not matched to a gene. The CDR3 length is 16 residues. Germline V gives CDR1 MNHEY, CDR2 SMNVEV (reference sequence). CDR3 region: CASSLSVPAGIYEQYF. Here the CDR3 DNA reads TGTGCCAGCAGTTTAAGTGTTCCAGCGGGGATCTACGAGCAGTACTTC.

The V gene is TRBV2, the J gene TRBJ2-2; D may be TRBD2 (5 bases). Germline values: CDR1 SNHLY, CDR2 FYNNEI. The CDR3 length is 14 residues. V was shortened by 6 bases and J by 5 bases, with 13 bases between the two germline ends. CDR3 DNA: TGTGCCAGCAGACCGGGGTCCTCAACCGGGGAGCTGTTTTTT. Amino acid sequence: CASRPGSSTGELFF.

V and J are TRBV5-6 and TRBJ2-6, with a tentative D call TRBD2 (6 bases). CDR1 is SGHDT and CDR2 is YYEEEE in the germline V gene. V gave up 0 bases and J gave up 2 bases, with 6 bases separating them. This CDR3 is 15 amino acids long. The CDR3 sequence: CASSLAGAGANVLTF. The CDR3 DNA reads TGTGCCAGCAGCTTGGCGGGGGCTGGGGCCAACGTCCTGACTTTC.

This clone has a single count. The chain employs TRBV5-1 and TRBJ1-1; D gene ambiguous. The CDR3 consists of 13 residues. V was cut by 4 bases and J by 1 base, with 8 bases left in between. Germline V gene sequence: CDR1 SGHRS, CDR2 YFSETQ. The CDR3 loop is CASSQNKNTEAFF. CDR3 in DNA: TGCGCCAGCAGCCAAAACAAGAACACTGAAGCTTTCTTT.

The chain joins TRBV18 to TRBJ1-2; D not certain. Trimming stripped 0 bases from V and 5 bases from J, with 7 bases between. This CDR3 is 13 amino acids long. From germline, CDR1 is KGHSH and CDR2 LQKENI. DNA of the CDR3: TGTGCCAGCTCACCACCGACTCGGTATGGCTACACCTTC. Its translation: CASSPPTRYGYTF.

This chain uses TRBV7-9 with TRBJ2-6, with D perhaps TRBD1 (7 bases). This CDR3 contains 18 residues. V shed 0 bases and J shed 4 bases, with 16 bases lying between them. CDR1 is SEHNR and CDR2 is FQNEAQ in the germline V gene (reference sequence). CDR3 protein: CASSLATGTVSGANVLTF. The CDR3 nucleotides read TGTGCCAGCAGCTTAGCGACAGGGACTGTCTCAGGGGCCAACGTCCTGACTTTC.

The chain uses TRBV28 and TRBJ1-1, with D perhaps matching TRBD1 (6 bases). From germline, CDR1 is MDHEN and CDR2 SYDVKM. Trimming removed 7 bases at V and 1 base at J, with 13 bases between. The CDR3 runs 14 residues. The CDR3 loop is CASTQGGANTEAFF. The DNA for the CDR3 is TGTGCCAGCACTCAAGGGGGAGCGAACACTGAAGCTTTCTTT.

This chain connects TRBV27 to TRBJ2-3; D may be TRBD1 (5 bases). Germline V gene lookup returns CDR1 MNHEY and CDR2 SMNVEV (reference sequence). Trimming shortened V by 2 bases and J by 7 bases, and 16 bases separated the two germline ends. The CDR3 loop spans 15 amino acids. The CDR3 coding sequence is TGTGCCAGCAGTTTAGGGGCCCAAAGGGCTCATACGCAGTATTTT. Amino acids: CASSLGAQRAHTQYF.

CDR3 in amino acids: CASSQGPREAFF. The CDR3 DNA is TGTGCCAGCAGCCAAGGTCCGCGAGAAGCTTTCTTT. The chain employs TRBV3-1 (or the pseudogene TRBV3-2) and TRBJ1-1, with D unclear. V gave up 1 base and J gave up 8 bases, with 8 bases separating them. The CDR3 length is 12 residues. Looked up from germline, CDR1 is LGHDT and CDR2 is YNNKEL (reference sequence).

The chain combines TRBV5-5 with TRBJ2-2; D possibly corresponds to TRBD1 (6 bases). Trimming shortened V by 4 bases and J by 0 bases, and 7 bases separated the two germline ends. The length of the CDR3 is 14 residues. Germline CDR1 SGHKS, CDR2 YYEKEE (reference sequence). CDR3 DNA sequence: TGTGCCAGCAGCGGGGACACGAACACCGGGGAGCTGTTTTTT. It yields the protein CASSGDTNTGELFF.

This clone has just one count. The chain couples TRBV7-3 to TRBJ1-1; D remains ambiguous. Between the trimmed V and J ends, which lost 1 base and 11 bases, there was a span of 20 bases. The CDR3 is 15 amino acids. Germline assignment: CDR1 SGHTA and CDR2 FQGTGA. CDR3 in amino acids: CASSLKRRVRMLAFF. The CDR3 DNA sequence: TGTGCCAGCAGCTTAAAGAGGCGGGTCAGGATGTTGGCTTTCTTT. The variable domain in full, with the rest retrieved from reference TRBV7-3 and TRBJ1-1, is GAGVSQTPSNKVTEKGKYVELRCDPISGHTALYWYRQSLGQGPEFLIYFQGTGAADDSGLPNDRFFAVRPEGSVSTLKIQRTERGDSAVYLCASSLKRRVRMLAFFGQGTRLTVV.